This T cell receptor (beta chain) was retrieved from a study of T cell responses to AZD1222 COVID-19 vaccine. Clones were read by immunoSEQ multiplex PCR, and TCRdb kept only the in-frame ones, dropping some. The sample shows about 89,000 clones, about 91% of them seen only once. There are 13 residues in the CDR3. CDR1 is SEHNR and CDR2 is FQNEAQ in the germline V gene (reference sequence). V dropped 2 bases and J dropped 7 bases, with 9 bases sitting between them. Material: peripheral blood, obtained 28 days after the second AZD1222 dose. The receptor's source is an adult who received the AZD1222 COVID-19 vaccine. This chain links TRBV7-9 with TRBJ1-5; the D is unclear. The CDR3 sequence: CASSLRSEQPQHF. CDR3 in DNA: TGTGCCAGCAGCTTAAGAAGCGAACAGCCCCAGCATTTT.